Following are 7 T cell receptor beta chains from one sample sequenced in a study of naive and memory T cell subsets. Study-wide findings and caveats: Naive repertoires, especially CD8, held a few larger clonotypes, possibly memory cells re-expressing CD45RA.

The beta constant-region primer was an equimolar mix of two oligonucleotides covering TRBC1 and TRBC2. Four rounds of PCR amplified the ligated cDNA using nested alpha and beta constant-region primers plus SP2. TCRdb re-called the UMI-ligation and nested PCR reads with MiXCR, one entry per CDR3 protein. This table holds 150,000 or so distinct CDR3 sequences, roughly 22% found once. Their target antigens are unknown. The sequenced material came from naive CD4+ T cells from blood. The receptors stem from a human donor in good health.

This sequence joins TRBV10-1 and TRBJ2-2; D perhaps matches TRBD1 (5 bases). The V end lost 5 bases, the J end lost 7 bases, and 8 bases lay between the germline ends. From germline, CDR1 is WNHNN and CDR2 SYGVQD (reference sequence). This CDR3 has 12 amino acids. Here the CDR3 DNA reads TGCGCCAGCAGTAGACAGTACGGGGAGCTGTTTTTT. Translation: CASSRQYGELFF.

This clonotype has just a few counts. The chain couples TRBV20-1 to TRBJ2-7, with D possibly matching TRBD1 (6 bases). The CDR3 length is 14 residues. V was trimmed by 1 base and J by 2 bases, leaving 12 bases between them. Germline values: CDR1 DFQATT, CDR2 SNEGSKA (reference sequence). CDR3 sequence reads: CSARGWDTPYEQYF. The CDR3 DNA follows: TGCAGTGCTAGAGGCTGGGACACCCCCTACGAGCAGTACTTC.

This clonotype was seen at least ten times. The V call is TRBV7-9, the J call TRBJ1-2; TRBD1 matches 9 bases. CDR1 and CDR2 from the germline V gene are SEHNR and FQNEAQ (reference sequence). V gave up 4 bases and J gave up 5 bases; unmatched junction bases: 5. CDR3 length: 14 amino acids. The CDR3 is CASSSGTGLYGYTF. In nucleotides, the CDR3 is TGTGCCAGCAGCTCCGGGACAGGGCTTTATGGCTACACCTTC.

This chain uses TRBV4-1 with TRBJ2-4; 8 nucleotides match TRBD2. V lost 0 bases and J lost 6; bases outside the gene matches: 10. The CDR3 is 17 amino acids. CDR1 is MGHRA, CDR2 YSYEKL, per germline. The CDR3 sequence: CASSQDPGRAGGNIQYF. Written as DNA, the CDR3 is TGCGCCAGCAGCCAAGACCCCGGGAGGGCCGGTGGAAACATTCAGTACTTC.

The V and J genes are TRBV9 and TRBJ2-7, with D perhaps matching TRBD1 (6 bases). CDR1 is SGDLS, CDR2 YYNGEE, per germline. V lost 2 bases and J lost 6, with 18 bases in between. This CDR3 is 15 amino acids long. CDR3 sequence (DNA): TGTGCCAGCAGCGTTGAGGGCGCCAAGACAGGCGAGCAGTACTTC. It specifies CASSVEGAKTGEQYF. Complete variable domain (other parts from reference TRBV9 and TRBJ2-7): DSGVTQTPKHLITATGQRVTLRCSPRSGDLSVYWYQQSLDQGLQFLIQYYNGEERAKGNILERFSAQQFPDLHSELNLSSLELGDSALYFCASSVEGAKTGEQYFGPGTRLTVT.

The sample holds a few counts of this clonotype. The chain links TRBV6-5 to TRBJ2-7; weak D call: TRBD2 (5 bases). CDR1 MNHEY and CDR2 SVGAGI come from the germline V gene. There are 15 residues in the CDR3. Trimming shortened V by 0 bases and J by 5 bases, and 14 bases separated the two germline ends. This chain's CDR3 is CASSYSIARVHEQYF. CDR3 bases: TGTGCCAGCAGTTACTCGATTGCGAGGGTCCACGAGCAGTACTTC.

DNA for the CDR3: TGTGCCAGCAGTCTCTGGACAGTTAATAGCAATCAGCCCCAGCATTTT. Its translation: CASSLWTVNSNQPQHF. This rearrangement joins TRBV12-3 or TRBV12-4 to TRBJ1-5; TRBD1 might be the D (6 bases). V was shortened by 5 bases and J by 0 bases, with 14 bases between the two germline ends. This CDR3 has 16 amino acids.